A selection of T cell receptor beta chains follows, all from one sample in a study of blood T cell repertoires in COVID-19. The protocol was immunoSEQ multiplex PCR, while the TCRdb copy is restricted to in-frame clones and leaves out a portion. The sample consists of hundreds of thousands of clones, about nine tenths of them appearing once. Sequences were obtained from peripheral blood. These receptors all stem from a woman aged 30 to 39 with COVID-19, enrolled during active disease. Both conserved end residues are part of each CDR3. D genes are given only for firm matches. Clone sizes are given selectively: once, few, many, or a class where the clone is expanded.

V: TRBV28
size: .
length: 15
J: TRBJ1-4
D: .
CDR3: CASTQRRWFNEKLFF
DNA: TGTGCCAGCACCCAAAGGAGGTGGTTTAATGAAAAACTGTTTTTT

V: TRBV7-9
size: .
length: 15
J: TRBJ1-5
D: .
CDR3: CASSLRGSGNQPQHF
DNA: TGTGCCAGCAGTTTGCGGGGTTCGGGAAATCAGCCCCAGCATTTT

V: TRBV4-2
size: .
length: 15
J: TRBJ2-1
D: .
CDR3: CASSQDGVTYNEQFF
DNA: TGTGCCAGCAGCCAAGACGGGGTAACCTACAATGAGCAGTTCTTC

V: TRBV19
size: .
length: 17
J: TRBJ1-3
D: .
CDR3: CASRATGGADSGNTIYF
DNA: TGTGCCAGTAGAGCGACGGGGGGTGCCGACTCTGGAAACACCATATATTTT

V: TRBV4-3
size: .
length: 13
J: TRBJ2-7
D: .
CDR3: CASSQERVYEQYF
DNA: TGCGCCAGCAGCCAAGAGCGGGTCTACGAGCAGTACTTC

V: TRBV19
size: .
length: 15
J: TRBJ2-3
D: TRBD2
CDR3: CASTRGGPSTDTQYF
DNA: TGTGCCAGTACCCGGGGGGGGCCTAGCACAGATACGCAGTATTTT

V: TRBV28
size: .
length: 14
J: TRBJ1-4
D: TRBD1
CDR3: CASNQGGPNEKLFF
DNA: TGTGCCAGCAACCAGGGGGGCCCTAATGAAAAACTGTTTTTT

V: TRBV19
size: once
length: 14
J: TRBJ1-2
D: TRBD1
CDR3: CASSADRGIRGYTF
DNA: TGTGCCAGTAGTGCTGACAGGGGGATCCGCGGCTACACCTTC

V: TRBV6-2/TRBV6-3
size: .
length: 14
J: TRBJ1-1
D: .
CDR3: CASSYSEENTEAFF
DNA: TGTGCCAGCAGTTACTCGGAGGAGAACACTGAAGCTTTCTTT

V: TRBV5-1
size: .
length: 16
J: TRBJ2-3
D: TRBD2
CDR3: CASSLLAGVGGDTQYF
DNA: TGCGCCAGCAGCTTGTTGGCGGGAGTAGGAGGCGATACGCAGTATTTT

V: TRBV13
size: .
length: 15
J: TRBJ2-2
D: TRBD1
CDR3: CASSPRDRDTGELFF
DNA: TGTGCCAGCAGCCCTCGGGACAGGGACACCGGGGAGCTGTTTTTT

V: TRBV5-1
size: .
length: 15
J: TRBJ2-7
D: TRBD2
CDR3: CASSALGGGTYEQYF
DNA: TGCGCCAGCAGCGCGTTGGGCGGGGGTACCTACGAGCAGTACTTC

V: TRBV7-6
size: .
length: 16
J: TRBJ2-1
D: .
CDR3: CASSLVWGDLYNEQFF
DNA: TGTGCCAGCAGCTTAGTTTGGGGAGACCTATACAATGAGCAGTTCTTC

V: TRBV27
size: .
length: 16
J: TRBJ1-6
D: TRBD1
CDR3: CASSSIYRGQGSPLHF
DNA: TGTGCCAGCAGTTCAATATACAGGGGGCAAGGTTCACCCCTCCACTTT